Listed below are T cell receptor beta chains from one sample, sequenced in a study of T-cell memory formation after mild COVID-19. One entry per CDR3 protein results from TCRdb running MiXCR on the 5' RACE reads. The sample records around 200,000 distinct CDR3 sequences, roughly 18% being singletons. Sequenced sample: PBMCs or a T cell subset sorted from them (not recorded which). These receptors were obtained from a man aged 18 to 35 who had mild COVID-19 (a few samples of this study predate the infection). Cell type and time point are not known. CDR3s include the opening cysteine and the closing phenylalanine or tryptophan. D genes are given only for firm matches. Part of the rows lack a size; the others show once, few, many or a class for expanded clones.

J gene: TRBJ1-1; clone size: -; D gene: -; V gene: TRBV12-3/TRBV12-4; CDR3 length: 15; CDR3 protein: CASSPALAGTGQAFF; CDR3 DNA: TGTGCCAGCAGTCCCGCCCTAGCGGGCACGGGGCAAGCTTTCTTT
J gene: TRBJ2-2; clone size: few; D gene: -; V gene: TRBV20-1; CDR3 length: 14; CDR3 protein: CSASTGGATGELFF; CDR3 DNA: TGCAGTGCCTCTACTGGGGGCGCAACCGGGGAGCTGTTTTTT
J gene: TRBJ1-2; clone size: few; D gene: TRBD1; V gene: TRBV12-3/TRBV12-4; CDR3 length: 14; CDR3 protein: CAISNRGTNYGYTF; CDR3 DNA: TGTGCCATCTCAAACAGGGGAACCAACTATGGCTACACCTTC
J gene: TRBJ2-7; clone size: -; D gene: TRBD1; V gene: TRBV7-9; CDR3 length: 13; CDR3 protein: CASSYRGLYEQYF; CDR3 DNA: TGTGCCAGCAGCTACAGGGGGCTCTACGAGCAGTACTTC
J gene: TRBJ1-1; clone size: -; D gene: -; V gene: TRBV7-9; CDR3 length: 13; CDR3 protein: CASSLRQLTEAFF; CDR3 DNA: TGTGCCAGCAGTCTCAGACAGCTTACTGAAGCTTTCTTT
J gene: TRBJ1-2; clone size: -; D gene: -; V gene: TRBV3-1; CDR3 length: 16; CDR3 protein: CASSQDLGEMIYGYTF; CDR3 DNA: TGTGCCAGCAGCCAAGATCTAGGGGAAATGATCTATGGCTACACCTTC
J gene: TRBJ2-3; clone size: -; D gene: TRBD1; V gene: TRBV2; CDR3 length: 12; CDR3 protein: CASSQTGDGQYF; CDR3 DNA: TGTGCCAGCAGTCAGACAGGGGACGGGCAGTATTTT
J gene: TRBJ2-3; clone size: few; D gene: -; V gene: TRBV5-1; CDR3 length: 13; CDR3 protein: CASSLQATDTQYF; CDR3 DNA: TGCGCCAGCAGCTTACAGGCCACAGATACGCAGTATTTT
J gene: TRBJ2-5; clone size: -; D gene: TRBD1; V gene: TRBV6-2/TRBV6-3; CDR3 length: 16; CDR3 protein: CASSPDAGTGEYTQYF; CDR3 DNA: TGTGCCAGCAGCCCCGACGCCGGGACAGGGGAGTATACCCAGTACTTC
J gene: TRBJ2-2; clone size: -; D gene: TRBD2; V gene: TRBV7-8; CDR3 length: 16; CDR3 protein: CASSLGLGGRGRELFF; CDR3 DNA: TGTGCCAGCAGCTTAGGGTTAGGAGGGAGGGGCCGGGAGCTGTTTTTT
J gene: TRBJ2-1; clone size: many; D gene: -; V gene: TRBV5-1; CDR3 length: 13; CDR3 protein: CASSLRRDNEQFF; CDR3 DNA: TGCGCCAGCAGCTTGAGACGCGATAATGAGCAGTTCTTC
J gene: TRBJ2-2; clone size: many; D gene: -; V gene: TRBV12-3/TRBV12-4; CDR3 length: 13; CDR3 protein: CASSKQGSGELFF; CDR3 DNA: TGTGCCAGCAGTAAACAGGGTTCCGGGGAGCTGTTTTTT
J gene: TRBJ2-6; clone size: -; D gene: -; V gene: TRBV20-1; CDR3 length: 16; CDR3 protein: CSASRARGAGANVLTF; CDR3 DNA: TGCAGTGCTAGCAGAGCGCGTGGGGCCGGGGCCAACGTCCTGACTTTC
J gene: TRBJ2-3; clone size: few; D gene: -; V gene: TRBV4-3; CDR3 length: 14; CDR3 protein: CASSQVGRTDTQYF; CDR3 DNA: TGCGCCAGCAGCCAGGTGGGGAGGACAGATACGCAGTATTTT
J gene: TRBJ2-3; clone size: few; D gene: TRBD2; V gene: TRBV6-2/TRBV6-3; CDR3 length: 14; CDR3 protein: CASSYPAGGVTQYF; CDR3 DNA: TGTGCCAGCAGTTACCCGGCGGGAGGAGTTACGCAGTATTTT
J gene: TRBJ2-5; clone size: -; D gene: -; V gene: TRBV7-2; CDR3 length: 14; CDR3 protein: CASSFGSRVETQYF; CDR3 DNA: TGTGCCAGCAGCTTTGGGTCCCGGGTGGAGACCCAGTACTTC
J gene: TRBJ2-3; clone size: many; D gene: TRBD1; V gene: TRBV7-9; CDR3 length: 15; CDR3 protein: CASSQGQESTDTQYF; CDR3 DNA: TGTGCCAGCAGCCAAGGACAGGAGTCCACAGATACGCAGTATTTT
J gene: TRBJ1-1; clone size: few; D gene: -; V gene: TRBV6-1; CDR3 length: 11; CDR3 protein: CASGTQSEAFF; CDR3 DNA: TGTGCCAGCGGAACGCAATCTGAAGCTTTCTTT
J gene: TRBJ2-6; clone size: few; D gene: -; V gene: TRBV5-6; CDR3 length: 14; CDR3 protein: CASSLRAGANVLTF; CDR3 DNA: TGTGCCAGCAGCCTCAGGGCTGGGGCCAACGTCCTGACTTTC
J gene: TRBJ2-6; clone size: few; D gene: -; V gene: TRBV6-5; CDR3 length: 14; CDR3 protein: CASSYLAGANVLTF; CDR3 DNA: TGTGCCAGCAGTTACCTCGCTGGGGCCAACGTCCTGACTTTC
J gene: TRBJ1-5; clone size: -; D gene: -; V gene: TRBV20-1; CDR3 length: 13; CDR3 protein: CSARPQVNQPQHF; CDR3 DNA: TGCAGTGCTAGACCGCAGGTCAATCAGCCCCAGCATTTT
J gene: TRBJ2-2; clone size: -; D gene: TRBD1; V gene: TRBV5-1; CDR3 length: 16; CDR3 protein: CASSLGRTGDTGELFF; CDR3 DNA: TGCGCCAGCAGCTTGGGGAGGACAGGTGACACCGGGGAGCTGTTTTTT
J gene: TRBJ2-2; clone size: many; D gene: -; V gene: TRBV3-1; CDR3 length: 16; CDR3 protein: CASSPTVSTNTGELFF; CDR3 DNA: TGTGCCAGCAGTCCGACCGTGTCCACGAACACCGGGGAGCTGTTTTTT
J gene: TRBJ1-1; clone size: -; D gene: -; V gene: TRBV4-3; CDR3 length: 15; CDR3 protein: CASSQEGSRITEAFF; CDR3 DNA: TGCGCCAGCAGCCAAGAAGGGTCGCGGATCACTGAAGCTTTCTTT
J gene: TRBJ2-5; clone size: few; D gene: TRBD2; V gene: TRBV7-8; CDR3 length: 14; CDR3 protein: CASSLSTGGETQYF; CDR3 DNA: TGTGCCAGCAGCTTATCTACGGGAGGGGAGACCCAGTACTTC
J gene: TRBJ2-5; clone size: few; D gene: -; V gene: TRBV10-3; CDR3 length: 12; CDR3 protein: CAVGQLQETQYF; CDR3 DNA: TGTGCCGTTGGACAGTTACAAGAGACCCAGTACTTC
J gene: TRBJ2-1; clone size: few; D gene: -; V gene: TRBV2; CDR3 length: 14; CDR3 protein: CASSPAQGHNEQFF; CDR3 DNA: TGTGCCAGCAGTCCCGCCCAGGGGCACAATGAGCAGTTCTTC
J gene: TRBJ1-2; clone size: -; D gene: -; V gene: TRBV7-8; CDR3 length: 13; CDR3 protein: CASSRGVGYGYTF; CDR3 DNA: TGTGCCAGCAGTCGTGGGGTGGGGTATGGCTACACCTTC
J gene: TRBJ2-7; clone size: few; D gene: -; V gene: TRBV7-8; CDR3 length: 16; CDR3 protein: CASSLASGTRSYEQYF; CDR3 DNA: TGTGCCAGCAGCTTAGCGAGTGGCACCCGCTCCTACGAGCAGTACTTC
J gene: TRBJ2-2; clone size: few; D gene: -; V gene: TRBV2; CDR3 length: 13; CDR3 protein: CASRVVSSGELFF; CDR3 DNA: TGTGCCAGCAGGGTCGTGAGCAGCGGGGAGCTGTTTTTT
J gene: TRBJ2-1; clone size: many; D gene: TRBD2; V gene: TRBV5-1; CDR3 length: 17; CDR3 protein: CASSLAAGGGAVDEQFF; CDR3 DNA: TGCGCCAGCAGCTTGGCGGCGGGCGGGGGGGCCGTCGATGAGCAGTTCTTC
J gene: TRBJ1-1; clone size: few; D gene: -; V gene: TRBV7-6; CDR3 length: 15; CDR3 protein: CASSLMQGRNTEAFF; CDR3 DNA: TGTGCCAGCAGCTTAATGCAGGGACGGAACACTGAAGCTTTCTTT
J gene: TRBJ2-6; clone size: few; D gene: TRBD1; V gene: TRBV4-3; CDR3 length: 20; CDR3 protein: CASSQDVGTGGLAGANVLTF; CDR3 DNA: TGCGCCAGCAGCCAAGATGTGGGGACAGGGGGCCTTGCTGGGGCCAACGTCCTGACTTTC
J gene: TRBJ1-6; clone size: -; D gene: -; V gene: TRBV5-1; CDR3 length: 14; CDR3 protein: CASSLATGRSPLHF; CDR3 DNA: TGCGCCAGCAGCTTGGCGACGGGGCGTTCACCCCTCCACTTT
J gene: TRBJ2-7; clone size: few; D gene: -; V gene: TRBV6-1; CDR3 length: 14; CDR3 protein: CASSEGTSLYEQYF; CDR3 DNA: TGTGCCAGCAGTGAGGGGACATCTCTATACGAGCAGTACTTC
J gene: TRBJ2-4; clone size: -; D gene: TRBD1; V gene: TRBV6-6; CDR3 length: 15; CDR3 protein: CASSLDRAGKNIQYF; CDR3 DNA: TGTGCCAGCAGCCTCGACAGGGCAGGCAAAAACATTCAGTACTTC
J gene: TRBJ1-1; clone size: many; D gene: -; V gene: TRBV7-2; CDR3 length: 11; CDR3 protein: CASSLRGAAFF; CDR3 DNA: TGTGCCAGCAGCTTACGGGGGGCCGCTTTCTTT
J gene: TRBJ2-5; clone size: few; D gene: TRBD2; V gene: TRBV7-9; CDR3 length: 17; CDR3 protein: CASSLEGPSGTQETQYF; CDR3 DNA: TGTGCCAGCAGCTTAGAAGGGCCTAGCGGGACCCAAGAGACCCAGTACTTC
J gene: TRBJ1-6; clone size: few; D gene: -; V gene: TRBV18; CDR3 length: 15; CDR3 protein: CASSPRGPQNSPLHF; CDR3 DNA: TGTGCCAGCTCCCCACGGGGTCCCCAAAATTCACCCCTCCACTTT
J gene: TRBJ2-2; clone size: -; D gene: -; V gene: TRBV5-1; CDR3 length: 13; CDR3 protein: CASYQGHAGELFF; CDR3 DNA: TGCGCCAGTTACCAGGGTCACGCCGGGGAGCTGTTTTTT
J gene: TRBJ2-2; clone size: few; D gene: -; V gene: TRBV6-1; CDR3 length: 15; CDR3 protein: CASRGRDSALEELFF; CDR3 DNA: TGTGCCAGCAGAGGCAGGGACTCAGCGTTGGAGGAGCTGTTTTTT
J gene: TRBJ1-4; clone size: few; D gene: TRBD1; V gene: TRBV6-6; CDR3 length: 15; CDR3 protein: CASSDPGQGNEKLFF; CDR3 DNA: TGTGCCAGCAGTGACCCGGGACAGGGGAATGAAAAACTGTTTTTT
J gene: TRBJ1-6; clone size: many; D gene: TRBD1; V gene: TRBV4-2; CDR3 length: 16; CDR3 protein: CASSQLGQLSSSPLHF; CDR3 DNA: TGTGCCAGCAGCCAATTGGGACAGCTGTCTAGTTCACCCCTCCACTTT
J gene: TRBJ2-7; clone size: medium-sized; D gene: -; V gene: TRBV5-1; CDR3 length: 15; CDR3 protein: CASSLGPASSYEQYF; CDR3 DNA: TGCGCCAGCAGCTTAGGACCGGCAAGCTCCTACGAGCAGTACTTC
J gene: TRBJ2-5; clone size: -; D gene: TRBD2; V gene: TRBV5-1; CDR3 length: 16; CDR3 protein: CASSPGTSRPGETQYF; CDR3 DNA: TGCGCCAGCAGCCCAGGGACTAGTAGGCCAGGGGAGACCCAGTACTTC
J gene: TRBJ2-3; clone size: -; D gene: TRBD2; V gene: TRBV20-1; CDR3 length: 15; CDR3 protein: CSAWSGGSLTDTQYF; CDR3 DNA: TGCAGTGCTTGGAGCGGGGGGAGCTTAACAGATACGCAGTATTTT
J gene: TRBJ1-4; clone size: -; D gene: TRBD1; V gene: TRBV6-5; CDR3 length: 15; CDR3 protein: CASSRWTGGEEKLFF; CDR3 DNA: TGTGCCAGCAGTCGATGGACAGGGGGTGAGGAAAAACTGTTTTTT
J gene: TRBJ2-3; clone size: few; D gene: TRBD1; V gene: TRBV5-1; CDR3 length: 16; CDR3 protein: CASSSTGGVATDTQYF; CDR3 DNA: TGCGCCAGCAGCTCAACAGGGGGAGTGGCGACAGATACGCAGTATTTT
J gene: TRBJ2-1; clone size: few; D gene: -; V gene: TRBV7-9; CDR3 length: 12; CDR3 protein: CASSSEWNEQFF; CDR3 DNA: TGTGCCAGCAGCTCCGAATGGAATGAGCAGTTCTTC
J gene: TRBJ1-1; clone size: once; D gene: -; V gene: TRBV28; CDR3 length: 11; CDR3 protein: CASFGNTEAFF; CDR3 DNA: TGTGCCAGTTTTGGCAACACTGAAGCTTTCTTT
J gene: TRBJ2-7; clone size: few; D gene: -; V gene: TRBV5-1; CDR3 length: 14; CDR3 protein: CASSLLSGAGEQYF; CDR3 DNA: TGCGCCAGCAGCTTGCTATCCGGTGCCGGGGAGCAGTACTTC
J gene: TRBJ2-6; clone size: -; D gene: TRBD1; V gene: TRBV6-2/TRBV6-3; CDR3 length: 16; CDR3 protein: CASSYVRGIGANVLTF; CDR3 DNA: TGTGCCAGCAGTTACGTCAGGGGGATTGGGGCCAACGTCCTGACTTTC